The TCR beta chain under discussion was sequenced for a study of cytomegalovirus exposure and HLA in healthy donors. Overall study findings and caveats: Previously analyzed data showed that most TCR beta V segments were productive at a frequency of about 90% or about 30%. No immune exposure information besides CMV serostatus was available. What TCR beta sequences reportedly achieved was accurate prediction of HLA-A and HLA-B alleles in most subjects.

With 60 Vbeta and 13 Jbeta primers, the PCR was carried out. Clones were sequenced by immunoSEQ multiplex PCR, and TCRdb holds only the in-frame ones, with some missing. The sample carries more than 100,000 clones, around three quarters recorded once. This CDR3 region has 16 residues. V lost 3 bases and J lost 3; bases outside the gene matches: 8. CDR1 is SGHVS, CDR2 FQNEAQ, per germline. A remark on this clone: Its target is unknown.

V is TRBV7-8 and J is TRBJ2-7; 10 bases are shared with TRBD2. The clonotype was recovered from a woman aged 18-29 years in good health and CMV-seropositive. Specimen: PBMCs. CDR3 sequence reads: CASSLGLANPNYEQYF. In nucleotides, the CDR3 is TGTGCCAGCAGCTTGGGACTAGCGAACCCCAACTACGAGCAGTACTTC. The variable domain in full, completed from reference TRBV7-8 and TRBJ2-7, reads GAGVSQSPRYKVAKRGQDVALRCDPISGHVSLFWYQQALGQGPEFLTYFQNEAQLDKSGLPSDRFFAERPEGSVSTLKIQRTQQEDSAVYLCASSLGLANPNYEQYFGPGTRLTVT.